Here is one T cell receptor beta chain with its context. Its antigen remains unidentified. No much larger clone exists at a distance of one base, and base qualities are not known. TCRbeta CDR3 regions were amplified from genomic DNA by means of the immunoSEQ Assay, a bias-controlled multiplex PCR. The original methods were these. The number of nucleated cells in each sample was estimated by amplification of reference gene primers within the assay. To quantify the absolute abundance of each unique TCRbeta CDR3 rearrangement, sequence reads were collapsed and filtered. For each sample, productive Simpson clonality was calculated as the square root of Simpson's diversity index over productive rearrangements. TCRdb stores this immuneACCESS table with in-frame sequences only. Part of the clones is absent; in the studies checked, under half of the shortfall reflects unresolved V genes, and no reason is known for the rest. V, J and clone size were drawn from that table, and D and trimming were deduced from the DNA. The sample includes approximately 230,000 clones, with around nine tenths observed a single time. The ten largest clones capture 3% of the sample.

These data originate in a study of blood T cell repertoires in COVID-19 (dated by TCRdb to about 2020). Notes on the research overall: The collaborator samples originated in the United States, Italy and Spain and spanned the acute and convalescent phases of COVID-19. Where HLA class I and class II types were available, the types were taken from metadata supplied by the sample provider, not from assay-based typing. The sample metadata nearly always contained a de-identified subject ID, COVID-19 status, age in years and sex. Samples came from the ongoing ImmuneRACE study (first 160 participants) plus 1,254 subjects from 6 global collaborators. The material from the prospective study consisted of cDNA or gDNA derived from T cells, B-cell-depleted T cells, or PBMCs. Subjects who had been exposed to COVID-19, were actively infected with it, or had recovered from it provided the deeply sampled blood TCRbeta repertoires that made up the dataset. The repertoires were released in a freely available public database intended as a resource for research on the immune response to SARS-CoV-2.

V is trimmed back by 2 bases and J by 7 bases, and the junction contains 8 bases that no gene match accounts for. Via the germline V gene, CDR1 is SGHAT and CDR2 FQNNGV. Including the terminal cysteine and phenylalanine, the CDR3 comprises 16 residues. Just CDR3 DNA is preserved here, 48 bases in frame from base 1. What the research found in general, with its limitations: Clinical and demographic metadata were provided uncurated, with the amount varying by source and participant.

Whole blood was collected in K2EDTA tubes by collaborating institutions according to the institutions' own protocols. For TCRbeta analysis, collaborator samples were shipped as frozen whole blood, as isolated PBMCs, or as DNA extracted from either sample type. The material sequenced was peripheral blood. The rearrangement combines TRBV11-2 with TRBJ2-1; TRBD2 aligns with 10 central bases. The receptor was isolated from a man aged 18 to 30 with active or convalescent COVID-19. CDR3 region: CASSLTTSGEGNEQFF. The sequenced DNA: TGTGCCAGCAGCTTAACCACTAGCGGGGAGGGGAATGAGCAGTTCTTC. The CDR3 plus the reference TRBV11-2 and TRBJ2-1 genes for the other parts give the full variable domain: EAGVAQSPRYKIIEKRQSVAFWCNPISGHATLYWYQQILGQGPKLLIQFQNNGVVDDSQLPKDRFSAERLKGVDSTLKIQPAKLEDSAVYLCASSLTTSGEGNEQFFGPGTRLTVL.